This TCR beta chain comes out of a study of metastatic and nonmetastatic thyroid tumors. TCRdb redid the clone calls on the PCR reads using MiXCR. This sample carries about 93,000 clones, roughly an eighth of them seen once, and the ten largest clones take around 11%. This clone was found many times. The V end was cut by 0 bases, the J end by 7 bases, with 7 bases between. This CDR3 contains 12 residues. The V gene's germline CDR1 is GTSNPN and CDR2 SVGIG (reference sequence). Ahead of thyroid surgery, no patient had received treatment of any kind. The source of this sequence is a female donor with papillary thyroid cancer or a benign thyroid nodule (not recorded which). Some clones in this sample may be carry-over from other donors' samples. Sequences were obtained from blood. This chain connects TRBV30 to TRBJ2-1; D remains ambiguous. DNA of the CDR3: TGTGCCTGGAGTGTTTCAAGGAATGAGCAGTTCTTC. Translating it yields CAWSVSRNEQFF.